These T cell receptor beta chains were read from a single sample in a study of cytotoxic CD8 clonotypes in ibrutinib-treated CLL. The method was immunoSEQ multiplex PCR; TCRdb's version includes in-frame clones alone and lacks a portion of them. This table has roughly 23,000 clones, around 73% appearing once. The sequences come from PBMCs, collected before ibrutinib treatment. The receptors originated from a human donor with chronic lymphocytic leukemia. Both conserved end residues are part of each CDR3. A D gene is named only where the DNA matches it firmly. Some rows mark clone size as missing; the rest say once, few, many or name a class of expanded clone.

cdr3_length clone_size j_call d_call v_call cdr3_nt cdr3_aa
15 . TRBJ1-1 TRBD1 TRBV18 TGTGCCAGCTCACGAAAGGACAGGGGGGGAACTGAAGCTTTCTTT CASSRKDRGGTEAFF
15 . TRBJ2-7 TRBD1 TRBV5-4 TGTGCCAGCAGCGTGGGGACAGGGACCACCTACGAGCAGTACTTC CASSVGTGTTYEQYF
15 . TRBJ1-4 . TRBV18 TGTGCCAGCTCACCAGGGATGCAGGTTAATGAAAAACTGTTTTTT CASSPGMQVNEKLFF
16 once TRBJ1-3 . TRBV9 TGTGCCAGCAGCGTAAGAACAGGACAAGCTGGAAACACCATATATTTT CASSVRTGQAGNTIYF
14 . TRBJ2-7 TRBD1 TRBV28 TGTGCCAGTTCCGGGACAGGGTGGGAGAACGAGCAGTACTTC CASSGTGWENEQYF
13 . TRBJ2-7 . TRBV19 TGTGCCAGTAGTAGGCGGGGCGTATACGAGCAGTACTTC CASSRRGVYEQYF
14 . TRBJ2-3 . TRBV5-4 TGTGCCAGCAGCTGGACTCGAAGGGCAGATACGCAGTATTTT CASSWTRRADTQYF
15 . TRBJ2-7 TRBD2 TRBV7-2 TGTGCCAGCAGCGAGAGCAGCGGGAGGATTGTCGAGCAGTACTTC CASSESSGRIVEQYF
14 . TRBJ2-3 . TRBV5-8 TGTGCCAGCAGCTTGGGGAGGGGCACAGATACGCAGTATTTT CASSLGRGTDTQYF
18 . TRBJ1-3 . TRBV5-1 TGCGCCAGCAGCGACGGGGGCCCAGGGTCTTTCTCTGGAAACACCATATATTTT CASSDGGPGSFSGNTIYF
12 . TRBJ2-5 . TRBV7-9 TGTGCCAGCAGCAGGGAACAGGGAAACCAGTACTTC CASSREQGNQYF
14 . TRBJ2-1 . TRBV11-2 TGTGCCAGCAACCCAGGGGGGTCCTACAATGAGCAGTTCTTC CASNPGGSYNEQFF
14 . TRBJ1-2 . TRBV25-1 TGTGCCAGCAGTGAATCGGGCCGCACCTATGGCTACACCTTC CASSESGRTYGYTF
15 few TRBJ1-1 TRBD1 TRBV10-1 TGCGCCAGCAGTACGATCGGACAGGGAGAAACTGAAGCTTTCTTT CASSTIGQGETEAFF
13 . TRBJ2-7 . TRBV6-1 TGTGCCATCCGGGAGCCGGCCGGATTCGAGCAGTACTTC CAIREPAGFEQYF
14 once TRBJ1-5 . TRBV19 TGTGCCACTGCGACAGGAGGTAGCAATCAGCCCCAGCATTTT CATATGGSNQPQHF
16 . TRBJ1-1 . TRBV12-5 TGTGCTAGTGGTTTGGGGGGACGGCTCCTGAACACTGAAGCTTTCTTT CASGLGGRLLNTEAFF
14 . TRBJ1-3 . TRBV5-1 TGCGCCAGCAGCGGGGACTACTCTGGAAACACCATATATTTT CASSGDYSGNTIYF
12 few TRBJ2-7 . TRBV11-1 TGTGCCAGCAGCTTAGCTCGTGGCGAGCAGTACTTC CASSLARGEQYF
15 . TRBJ2-6 . TRBV11-2 TGTGCCAGCAGCGCACAGGGCTCTGGGGCCAACGTCCTGACTTTC CASSAQGSGANVLTF
15 . TRBJ2-7 . TRBV7-2 TGTGCCAGCAGCTTTACGGCTTTGAGCTCCTACGAGCAGTACTTC CASSFTALSSYEQYF
12 . TRBJ2-7 . TRBV30 TGTGCCTGGAGTGAACAGATAAGGAGGCAGTACTTC CAWSEQIRRQYF
14 . TRBJ2-3 . TRBV4-1 TGCGCCAGCAGCCGTGTTGCGGGGACAGATACGCAGTATTTT CASSRVAGTDTQYF
13 . TRBJ2-3 TRBD2 TRBV2 TGTGCCAGCAGTCAGACGACTAGCGGGAAACAGTATTTT CASSQTTSGKQYF
15 . TRBJ2-1 TRBD2 TRBV5-6 TGTGCCAGCAGCGCCTGGGGCGGGAGTAGAGATGAGCAGTTCTTC CASSAWGGSRDEQFF
15 . TRBJ2-7 TRBD1 TRBV6-1 TGTGCCAGCAGACCCGGACAGGTCGGAAAAATGGAGCAGTACTTC CASRPGQVGKMEQYF